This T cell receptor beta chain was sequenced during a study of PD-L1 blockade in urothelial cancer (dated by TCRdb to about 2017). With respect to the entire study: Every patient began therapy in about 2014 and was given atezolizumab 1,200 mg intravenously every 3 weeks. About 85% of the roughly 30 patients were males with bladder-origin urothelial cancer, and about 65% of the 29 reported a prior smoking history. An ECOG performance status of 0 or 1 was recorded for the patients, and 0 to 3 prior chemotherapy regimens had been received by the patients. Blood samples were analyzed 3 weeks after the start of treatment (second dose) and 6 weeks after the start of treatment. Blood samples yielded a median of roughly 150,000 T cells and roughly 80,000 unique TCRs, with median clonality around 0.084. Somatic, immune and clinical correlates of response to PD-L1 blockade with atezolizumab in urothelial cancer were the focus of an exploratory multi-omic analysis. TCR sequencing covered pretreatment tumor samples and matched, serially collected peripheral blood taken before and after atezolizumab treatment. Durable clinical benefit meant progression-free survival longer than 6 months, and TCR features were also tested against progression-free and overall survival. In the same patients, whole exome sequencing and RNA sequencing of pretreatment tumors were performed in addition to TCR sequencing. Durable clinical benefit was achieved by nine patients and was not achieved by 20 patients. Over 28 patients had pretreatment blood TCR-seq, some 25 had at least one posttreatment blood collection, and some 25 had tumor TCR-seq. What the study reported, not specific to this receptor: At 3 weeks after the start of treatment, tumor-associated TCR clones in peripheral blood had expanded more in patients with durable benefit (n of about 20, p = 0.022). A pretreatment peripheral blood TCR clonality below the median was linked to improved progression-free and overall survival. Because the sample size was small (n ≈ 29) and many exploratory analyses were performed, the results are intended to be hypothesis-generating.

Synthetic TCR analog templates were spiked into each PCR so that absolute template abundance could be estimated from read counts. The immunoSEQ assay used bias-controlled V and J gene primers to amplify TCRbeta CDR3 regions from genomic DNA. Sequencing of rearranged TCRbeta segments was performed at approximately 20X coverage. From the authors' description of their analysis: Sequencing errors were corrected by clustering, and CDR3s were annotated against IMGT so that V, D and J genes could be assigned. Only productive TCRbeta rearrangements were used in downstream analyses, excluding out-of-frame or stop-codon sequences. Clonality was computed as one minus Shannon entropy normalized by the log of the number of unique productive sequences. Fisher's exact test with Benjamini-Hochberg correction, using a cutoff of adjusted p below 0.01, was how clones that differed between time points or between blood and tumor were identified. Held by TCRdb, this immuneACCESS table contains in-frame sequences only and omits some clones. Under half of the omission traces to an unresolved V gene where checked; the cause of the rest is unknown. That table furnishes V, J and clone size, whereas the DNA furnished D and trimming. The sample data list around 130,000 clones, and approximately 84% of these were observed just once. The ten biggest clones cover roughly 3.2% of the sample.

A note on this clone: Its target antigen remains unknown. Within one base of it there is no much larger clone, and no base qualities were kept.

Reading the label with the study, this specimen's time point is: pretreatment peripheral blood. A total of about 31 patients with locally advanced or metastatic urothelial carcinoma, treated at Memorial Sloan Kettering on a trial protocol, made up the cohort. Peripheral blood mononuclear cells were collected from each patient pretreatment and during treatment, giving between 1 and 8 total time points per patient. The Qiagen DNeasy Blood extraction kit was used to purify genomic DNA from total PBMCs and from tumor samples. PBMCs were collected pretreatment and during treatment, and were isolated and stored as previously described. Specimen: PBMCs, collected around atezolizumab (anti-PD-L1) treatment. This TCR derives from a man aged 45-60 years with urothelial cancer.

The DNA sequence reads TGTGCCAGCAGCTCCATGGCGGGAGGGCCCTACGAGCAGTACTTC. This encodes CASSSMAGGPYEQYF. The chain employs TRBV7-2 and TRBJ2-7; the junction holds 9 bases that match TRBD2. The germline V gene gives CDR1 as SGHTA and CDR2 as FQGNSA. There are 15 amino acids in the CDR3, from cysteine to phenylalanine inclusive. The only DNA kept is the CDR3, 45 bases in frame from the first base. After removal of 4 bases from V and 2 bases from J, the junction retains 6 bases not matched to a gene.